Sequencing of this T cell receptor (beta chain) was carried out in a study of blood T cells in healthy people across ages. General observations from the study: CMV status of donors was unknown, possibly confounding expanded clonotype changes. It was found that TCR beta diversity correlated strongly with the percentage of naive T cells.

Note on this clonotype: Its antigen is as yet unknown.

Primed by a sample-barcoded 5' primer and a J-beta primer mix, a second PCR proceeded for about 7 to 12 cycles. Each cDNA molecule, via a template-switch adaptor with 12 random nucleotides, was tagged. TCRdb independently ran MiXCR on the 5' RACE reads; one entry per CDR3 protein. The top ten clones hold roughly 20% of a sample with around 620,000 distinct CDR3 sequences, approximately 25% of them seen once. This CDR3 has 15 residues. Germline V gene data show CDR1 as MNHNS and CDR2 as SASEGT. V lost 1 base, J lost 3 bases, and 13 bases lay in between. Sample: blood. This TCR derives from a woman aged 65 to 85 in good health. The chain joins TRBV6-1 to TRBJ2-7; D possibly corresponds to TRBD1 (6 bases). CDR3 DNA sequence: TGTGCCAGCAGTGAAGGGCCAGGGGAATACTACGAGCAGTACTTC. Translation: CASSEGPGEYYEQYF.